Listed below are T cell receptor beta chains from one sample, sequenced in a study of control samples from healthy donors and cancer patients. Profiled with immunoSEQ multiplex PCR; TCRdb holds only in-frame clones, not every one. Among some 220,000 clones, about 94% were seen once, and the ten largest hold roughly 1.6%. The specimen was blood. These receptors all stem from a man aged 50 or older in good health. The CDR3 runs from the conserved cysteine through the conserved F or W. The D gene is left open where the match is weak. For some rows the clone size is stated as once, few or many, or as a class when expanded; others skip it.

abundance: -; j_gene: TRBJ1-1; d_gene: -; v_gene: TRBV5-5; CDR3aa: CASSIAPGNTEAFF; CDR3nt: TGTGCCAGCAGTATTGCCCCGGGGAACACTGAAGCTTTCTTT
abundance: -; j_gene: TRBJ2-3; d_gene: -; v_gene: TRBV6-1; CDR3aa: CASSEDRVVGQRTF; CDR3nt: TGTGCCAGCAGTGAAGACCGGGTAGTAGGCCAGAGGACTTTT
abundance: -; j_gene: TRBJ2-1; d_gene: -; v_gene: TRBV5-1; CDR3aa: CASSPEGRAEQFF; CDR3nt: TGCGCCAGCAGCCCGGAAGGCCGGGCTGAGCAGTTCTTC
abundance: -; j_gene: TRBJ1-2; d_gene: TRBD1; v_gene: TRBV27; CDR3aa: CASSLSSDRLGYTF; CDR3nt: TGTGCCAGCAGTTTATCGTCGGACAGGTTAGGCTACACCTTC
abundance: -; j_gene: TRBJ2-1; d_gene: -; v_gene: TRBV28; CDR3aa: CASNFRGAGNNEQFF; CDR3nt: TGTGCCAGCAACTTCCGGGGGGCGGGGAACAATGAGCAGTTCTTC
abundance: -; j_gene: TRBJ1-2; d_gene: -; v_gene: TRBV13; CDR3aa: CASSLGLVQGYGYTF; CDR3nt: TGTGCCAGCAGCTTAGGCCTCGTACAGGGCTATGGCTACACCTTC
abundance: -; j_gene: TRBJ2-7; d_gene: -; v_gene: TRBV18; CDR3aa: CASSPGGGLGGEQYF; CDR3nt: TGTGCCAGCTCACCCGGAGGAGGGCTCGGAGGCGAGCAGTACTTC
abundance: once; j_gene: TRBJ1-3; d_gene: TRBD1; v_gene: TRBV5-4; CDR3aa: CASSLGGTGDPSGNTIYF; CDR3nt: TGTGCCAGCAGCTTAGGTGGGACAGGGGATCCCTCTGGAAACACCATATATTTT
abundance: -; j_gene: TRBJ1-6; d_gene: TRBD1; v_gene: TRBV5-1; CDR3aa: CASSLGRTGRDSPLHF; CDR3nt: TGCGCCAGCAGCTTGGGCAGGACAGGGAGAGATTCACCCCTCCACTTT
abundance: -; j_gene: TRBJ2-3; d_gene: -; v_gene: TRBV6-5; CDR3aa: CASSRTGRYTDTQYF; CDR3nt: TGTGCCAGCAGCCGTACAGGTCGTTACACAGATACGCAGTATTTT
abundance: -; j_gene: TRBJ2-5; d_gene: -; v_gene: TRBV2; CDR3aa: CASSRELTQETQYF; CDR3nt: TGTGCCAGCAGTAGAGAACTTACTCAAGAGACCCAGTACTTC
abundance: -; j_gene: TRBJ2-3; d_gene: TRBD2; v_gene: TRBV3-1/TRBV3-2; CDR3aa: CASSLGGAGDTQYF; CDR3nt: TGTGCCAGCAGCCTCGGGGGGGCCGGGGATACGCAGTATTTT
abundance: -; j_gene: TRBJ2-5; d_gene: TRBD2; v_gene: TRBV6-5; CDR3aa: CASSPGLAGTGTQYF; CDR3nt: TGTGCCAGCAGTCCGGGACTAGCGGGAACAGGGACCCAGTACTTC
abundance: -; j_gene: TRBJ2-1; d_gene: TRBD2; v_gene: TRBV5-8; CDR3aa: CASSNRLAGGREQFF; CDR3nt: TGTGCCAGCAGCAACCGACTAGCGGGGGGGCGCGAGCAGTTCTTC
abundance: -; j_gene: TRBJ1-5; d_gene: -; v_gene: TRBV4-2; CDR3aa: CASSQGTQGLDNQPQHF; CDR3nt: TGTGCCAGCAGCCAAGGAACACAGGGCCTGGACAATCAGCCCCAGCATTTT
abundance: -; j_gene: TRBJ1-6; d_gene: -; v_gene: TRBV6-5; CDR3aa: CASTDSYNSPLHF; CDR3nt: TGTGCCAGCACCGACAGCTATAATTCACCCCTCCACTTT
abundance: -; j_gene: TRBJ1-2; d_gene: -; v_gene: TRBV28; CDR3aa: CASSLGGYGYTF; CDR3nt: TGCGCCAGCAGTTTGGGAGGCTATGGCTACACCTTC
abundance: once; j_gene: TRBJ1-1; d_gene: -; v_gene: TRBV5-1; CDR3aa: CASSLVGDTEAFF; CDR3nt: TGCGCCAGCAGCTTAGTGGGTGACACTGAAGCTTTCTTT
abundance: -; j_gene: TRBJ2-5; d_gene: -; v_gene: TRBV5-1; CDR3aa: CASALWGSGETQYF; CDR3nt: TGCGCCAGCGCTCTTTGGGGTTCGGGAGAGACCCAGTACTTC
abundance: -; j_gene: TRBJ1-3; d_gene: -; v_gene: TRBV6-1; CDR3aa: CASSEDLSGNTIYF; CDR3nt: TGTGCCAGCAGTGAGGACCTCTCTGGAAACACCATATATTTT
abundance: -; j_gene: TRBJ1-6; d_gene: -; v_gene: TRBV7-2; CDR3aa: CASSLVQGNSPLHF; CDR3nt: TGTGCCAGCAGCTTAGTACAGGGAAATTCACCCCTCCACTTT
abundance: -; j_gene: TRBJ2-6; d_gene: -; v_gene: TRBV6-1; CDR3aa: CASRSDTANVLTF; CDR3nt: TGTGCCAGCAGGTCGGACACGGCCAACGTCCTGACTTTC
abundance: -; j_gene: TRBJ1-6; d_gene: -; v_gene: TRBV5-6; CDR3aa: CASGPTGTVNSPLHF; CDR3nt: TGTGCCAGCGGACCGACCGGGACGGTTAATTCACCCCTCCACTTT
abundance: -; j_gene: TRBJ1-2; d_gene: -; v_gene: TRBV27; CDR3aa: CASSLTTGLGYTF; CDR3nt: TGTGCCAGCAGTTTAACCACAGGGCTTGGCTACACCTTC
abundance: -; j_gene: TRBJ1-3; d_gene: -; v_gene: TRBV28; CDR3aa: CASSSAGGVNTIYF; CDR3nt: TGTGCCAGCAGTTCAGCAGGAGGTGTCAACACCATATATTTT
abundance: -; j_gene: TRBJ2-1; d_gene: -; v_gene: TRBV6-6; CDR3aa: CASSPQGYNEQFF; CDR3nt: TGTGCCAGCAGTCCCCAGGGGTACAATGAGCAGTTCTTC
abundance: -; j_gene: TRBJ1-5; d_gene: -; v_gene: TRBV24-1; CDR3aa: CATSDVGVFNQPQHF; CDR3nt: TGTGCCACCAGTGATGTCGGGGTGTTCAATCAGCCCCAGCATTTT
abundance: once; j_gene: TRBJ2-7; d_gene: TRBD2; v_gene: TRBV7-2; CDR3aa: CASSLGVAGVVQYF; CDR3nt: TGTGCCAGCAGCTTAGGGGTAGCGGGGGTTGTGCAGTACTTC
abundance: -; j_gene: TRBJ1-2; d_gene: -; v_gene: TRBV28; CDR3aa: CGSRANYGYTF; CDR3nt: TGTGGGAGCCGAGCTAACTATGGCTACACCTTC
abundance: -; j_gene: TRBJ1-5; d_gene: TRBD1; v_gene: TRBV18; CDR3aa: CASSGQGADNQPQHF; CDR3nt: TGTGCCAGCTCGGGACAGGGGGCTGACAATCAGCCCCAGCATTTT
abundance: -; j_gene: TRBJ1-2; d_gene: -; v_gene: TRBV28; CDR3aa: CASAGLYGYTF; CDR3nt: TGTGCCAGCGCGGGGTTATATGGCTACACCTTC
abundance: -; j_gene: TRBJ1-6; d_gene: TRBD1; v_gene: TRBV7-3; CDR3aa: CASSLTGDSPLHF; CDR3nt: TGTGCCAGCAGCTTGACAGGGGACTCACCCCTCCACTTT
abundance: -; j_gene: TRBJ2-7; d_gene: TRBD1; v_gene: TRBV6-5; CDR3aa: CASIGQEISYEQYF; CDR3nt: TGTGCCAGCATCGGACAGGAGATCTCCTACGAGCAGTACTTC
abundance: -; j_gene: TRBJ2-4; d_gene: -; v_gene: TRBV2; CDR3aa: CASSVEGGAKNIQYF; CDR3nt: TGTGCCAGCAGTGTGGAGGGTGGCGCCAAAAACATTCAGTACTTC
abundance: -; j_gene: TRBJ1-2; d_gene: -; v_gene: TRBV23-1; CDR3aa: CASSRLIRAGKGYTF; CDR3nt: TGCGCCAGCAGTCGACTGATAAGGGCCGGTAAGGGCTACACCTTC
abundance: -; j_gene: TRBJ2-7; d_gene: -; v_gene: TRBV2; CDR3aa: CASRGTTYEQYF; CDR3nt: TGTGCCAGCCGGGGGACCACCTACGAGCAGTACTTC
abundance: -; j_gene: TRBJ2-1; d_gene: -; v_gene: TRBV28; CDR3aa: CASSLWDSSPNHEQFF; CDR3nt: TGTGCCAGCAGTTTATGGGACAGCTCCCCAAACCATGAGCAGTTCTTC
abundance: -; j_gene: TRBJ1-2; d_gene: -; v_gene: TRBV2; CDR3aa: CASSGEQGSYGYTF; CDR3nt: TGTGCCAGCAGTGGGGAACAGGGTAGCTATGGCTACACCTTC
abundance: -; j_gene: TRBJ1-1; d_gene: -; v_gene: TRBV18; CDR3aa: CASSPLTGGGVGTEAFF; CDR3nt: TGTGCCAGCTCACCCCTGACCGGTGGGGGCGTAGGCACTGAAGCTTTCTTT
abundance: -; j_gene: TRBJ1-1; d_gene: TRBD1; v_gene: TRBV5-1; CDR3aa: CASSATGQGGTEAFF; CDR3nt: TGCGCCAGCAGCGCCACGGGACAGGGAGGCACTGAAGCTTTCTTT
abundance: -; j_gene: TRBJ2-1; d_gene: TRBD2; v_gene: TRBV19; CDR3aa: CASSTGGNEQFF; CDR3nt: TGTGCCAGTAGTACCGGGGGGAATGAGCAGTTCTTC
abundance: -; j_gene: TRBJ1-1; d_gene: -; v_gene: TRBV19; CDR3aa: CASSNQGMNTEAFF; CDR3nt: TGTGCCAGTAGTAATCAGGGAATGAACACTGAAGCTTTCTTT
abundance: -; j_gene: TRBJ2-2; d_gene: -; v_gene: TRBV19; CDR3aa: CASSLVGKNTGELFF; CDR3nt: TGTGCCAGTAGTTTGGTTGGCAAGAACACCGGGGAGCTGTTTTTT
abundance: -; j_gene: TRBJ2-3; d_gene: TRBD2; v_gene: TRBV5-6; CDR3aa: CASSAGTSVSTDTQYF; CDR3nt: TGTGCCAGCAGCGCCGGGACTAGCGTTAGTACAGATACGCAGTATTTT
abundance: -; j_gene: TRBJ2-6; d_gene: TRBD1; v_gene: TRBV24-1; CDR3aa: CATSDQTGDGANVLTF; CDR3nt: TGTGCCACCAGTGACCAAACAGGGGATGGGGCCAACGTCCTGACTTTC
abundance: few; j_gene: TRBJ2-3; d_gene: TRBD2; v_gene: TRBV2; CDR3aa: CASRETGTRDRPGDTQYF; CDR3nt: TGTGCCAGCAGGGAAACCGGGACTAGGGACCGGCCAGGAGATACGCAGTATTTT
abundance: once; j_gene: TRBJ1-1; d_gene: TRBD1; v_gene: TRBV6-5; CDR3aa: CASNRQGFTEAFF; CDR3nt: TGTGCCAGCAACCGACAGGGTTTCACTGAAGCTTTCTTT
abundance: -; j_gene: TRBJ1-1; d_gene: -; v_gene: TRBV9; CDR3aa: CASSVDLNTEAFF; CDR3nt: TGTGCCAGCAGCGTAGACCTGAACACTGAAGCTTTCTTT
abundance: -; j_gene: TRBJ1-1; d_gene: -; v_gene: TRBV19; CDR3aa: CASSSQRVGTEAFF; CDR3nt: TGTGCCAGTAGTTCCCAAAGAGTAGGCACTGAAGCTTTCTTT
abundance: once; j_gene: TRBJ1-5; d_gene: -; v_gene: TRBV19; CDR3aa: CASSISGTPNSNQPQHF; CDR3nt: TGTGCCAGTAGTATAAGTGGGACACCAAATAGCAATCAGCCCCAGCATTTT
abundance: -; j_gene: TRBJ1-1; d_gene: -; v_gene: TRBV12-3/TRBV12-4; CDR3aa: CASTSTFQGTAFF; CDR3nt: TGTGCCAGCACCTCGACCTTTCAGGGGACCGCTTTCTTT
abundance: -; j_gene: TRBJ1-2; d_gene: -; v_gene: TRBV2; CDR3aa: CASSENRYYGYTF; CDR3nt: TGTGCCAGCAGTGAAAACAGGTACTATGGCTACACCTTC
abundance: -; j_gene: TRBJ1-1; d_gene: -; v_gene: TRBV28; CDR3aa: CASSSVQQGWGTEAFF; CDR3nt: TGTGCCAGCAGTTCCGTCCAACAGGGATGGGGCACTGAAGCTTTCTTT
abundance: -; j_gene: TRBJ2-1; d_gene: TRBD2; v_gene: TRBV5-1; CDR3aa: CASSSISSGGLNEQFF; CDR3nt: TGCGCCAGCAGCTCTATTTCTAGCGGGGGGCTCAATGAGCAGTTCTTC